This T cell receptor (beta chain) was identified during a study of patients and donors after allogeneic stem cell transplantation (dated by TCRdb to 2020 to 2021). Note on this clonotype: Its antigen remains undetermined. Base qualities are not at hand, and no much larger clone is one base apart.

The trim is 6 bases for V and 3 bases for J, with a gap of 11 bases between the germline ends. The CDR3 runs 12 amino acids, cysteine and phenylalanine included. Left in the record is the CDR3 DNA by itself, 36 bases read in frame from the first base. In the germline V gene, CDR1 corresponds to SQVTM and CDR2 to ANQGSEA. The library came from RT-PCR. Sequencing took place on a NextSeq 550. TCRdb redid the processing of the public reads, applying fastp at Q25 and MiXCR, and retained in-frame beta chains. When rows share a CDR3 protein, they turn into one entry using the most common DNA and genes. The table for this sample lists a few hundred thousand distinct CDR3 sequences; about 37% of them were counted only once. The ten largest make up roughly 12% of the sample.

Sequenced: blood, either unsorted or a sorted T cell fraction (not recorded which). The sequence joins TRBV29-1 to TRBJ2-5, with the D gene not confidently named. The receptor was derived from a human donor who was either an allogeneic HSCT recipient or a stem cell or donor lymphocyte infusion donor (not recorded which). It is not recorded whose cells these are; they may come from a transplant donor. The DNA sequence is as follows: TGCAGCGTGACTCTGTTAAAAGAGACCCAGTACTTC. Translated, it gives CSVTLLKETQYF.